What follows are 14 T cell receptor beta chains derived from one specimen sequenced in a study of persistence of HIV-infected CD4 T cells. Cells were stimulated with CMV-infected fibroblast lysates at roughly 10 ug/mL. CD40L/CD69 double-negative CD45RO-high memory CD4+ T cells were collected. The libraries were made with immunoSEQ version 4 in survey mode. Measured with immunoSEQ multiplex PCR; TCRdb has only the in-frame clones, and not every one. The sample consists of approximately 26,000 clones, roughly three quarters of them appearing once. Their antigens remain unidentified. The sample here was CD4+ T cells sorted from PBMCs after roughly 18-hour stimulation, taken from a patient who received antiretroviral therapy. The receptors shown here come from an adult woman with HIV who was CMV-seropositive.

The chain is built from TRBV25-1 and TRBJ2-4; 7 bases are a match to TRBD2. Germline trimming cut 2 bases from V and 6 bases from J; bases unmatched to any gene: 10. From germline, CDR1 is MGHDK and CDR2 SYGVNS. This CDR3 is built from 16 residues. CDR3 DNA: TGTGCCAGCAGTGAAGGAGCGGGGTTTAGTGGAAACATTCAGTACTTC. This translates into CASSEGAGFSGNIQYF.

This rearrangement joins TRBV12-3 or TRBV12-4 to TRBJ2-1, with 9 positions matching TRBD1. The CDR3 covers 13 residues. After removal of 5 bases from V and 9 bases from J, the junction contained 5 bases not matched to a gene. Here the CDR3 reads CASSPQGAPEQFF. As DNA, the CDR3 is TGTGCCAGCAGTCCACAGGGGGCCCCTGAGCAGTTCTTC.

The chain links TRBV5-1 to TRBJ1-4; unclear D gene. The CDR3 is 12 amino acids. CDR1 and CDR2 (germline): SGHRS, YFSETQ. Trimming shortened V by 0 bases and J by 7 bases, and 4 bases separated the two germline ends. CDR3 region: CASSLDFEKLFF. CDR3 sequence (DNA): TGCGCCAGCAGCTTGGATTTTGAAAAACTGTTTTTT.

The chain carries TRBV29-1 and TRBJ1-2, with D unresolved. Trimming took 4 bases from V and 1 from J, leaving 4 bases between them. Per germline, CDR1 SQVTM and CDR2 ANQGSEA. The CDR3 sequence is 11 residues long. The CDR3 is CSVGGNYGYTF. The CDR3 DNA sequence: TGCAGCGTTGGGGGTAACTATGGCTACACCTTC.

This sequence joins TRBV7-6 and TRBJ2-5; D may be TRBD2 (6 bases). The CDR3 is 16 residues long. The germline V gene has CDR1 SGHVS and CDR2 FNYEAQ. The ends were cut back, 4 bases at V and 7 bases at J, with 22 bases in the middle. The CDR3: CASSSTPGRTKGTQYF. The CDR3 DNA follows: TGTGCCAGCAGCTCCACCCCGGGACGGACTAAGGGGACCCAGTACTTC. Full variable domain (missing parts from reference TRBV7-6 and TRBJ2-5): GAGVSQSPRYKVTKRGQDVALRCDPISGHVSLYWYRQALGQGPEFLTYFNYEAQQDKSGLPNDRFSAERPEGSISTLTIQRTEQRDSAMYRCASSSTPGRTKGTQYFGPGTRLLVL.

V gene TRBV4-1 combines with J gene TRBJ1-1, with unresolved D. V gave up 1 base and J gave up 5 bases, with 17 bases separating them. This CDR3 is built from 16 residues. Germline assignment: CDR1 MGHRA and CDR2 YSYEKL. This chain's CDR3 is CASSQGTPLRQTEAFF. CDR3 coding DNA: TGCGCCAGCAGCCAAGGAACCCCCCTTCGTCAAACTGAAGCTTTCTTT.

This clone has only a few counts. The chain joins TRBV7-3 to TRBJ2-3; D is possibly TRBD1 or TRBD2 (6 bases each). Trimming shortened V by 4 bases and J by 1 base, and 15 bases separated the two germline ends. CDR3 length equals 16 residues. Germline-derived CDR1 and CDR2 are SGHTA and FQGTGA. Here the CDR3 reads CASSSSRGAGTDTQYF. CDR3 nucleotide sequence: TGTGCCAGCAGCTCCTCTAGGGGGGCTGGCACAGATACGCAGTATTTT.

This clone has just one count. The chain links TRBV30 to TRBJ2-2; TRBD1 aligns across 7 bases. The CDR3 runs to 13 residues. Trimming cost V 4 bases and J 6 bases; bases outside gene matches: 5. Looked up from germline, CDR1 is GTSNPN and CDR2 is SVGIG (reference sequence). The CDR3 coding sequence is TGTGCCTGGACCCGGACAGGCCCCGGGGAGCTGTTTTTT. Translating it yields CAWTRTGPGELFF.

The gene calls are TRBV6-6 and TRBJ2-7; 8 bases are shared with TRBD1. CDR3 length equals 13 residues. V was pared by 4 bases and J by 6 bases, with 5 bases of the junction left unmatched. Germline-derived CDR1 and CDR2 are MNHNY and SVGAGI (reference sequence). The CDR3 loop reads CASSSNGQGEQYF. CDR3 nucleotides: TGTGCCAGCAGTTCCAATGGACAGGGCGAGCAGTACTTC.

V and J are TRBV18 and TRBJ1-5; D unclear. Trimming shortened V by 3 bases and J by 0 bases, and 12 bases separated the two germline ends. The germline CDR1 and CDR2 sequences are KGHSH and LQKENI. This CDR3 is 16 amino acids long. CDR3 in DNA: TGTGCCAGCTCACCCAATCAGGCTTCTAGCAATCAGCCCCAGCATTTT. It codes for CASSPNQASSNQPQHF.

The rearrangement uses TRBV20-1 and TRBJ2-7, with a possible D match to TRBD1 (6 bases). There are 11 residues in the CDR3. V lost 3 bases and J 3 bases, leaving 6 bases between the germline ends. Germline CDR1 is DFQATT and CDR2 is SNEGSKA (reference sequence). DNA for the CDR3: TGCAGTGCTAGGGACAGCTACGAGCAGTACTTC. Encoded protein: CSARDSYEQYF.

The chain couples TRBV2 to TRBJ2-1; tentative D call: TRBD1 (6 bases). CDR1 and CDR2 from the germline V gene are SNHLY and FYNNEI. CDR3 size: 15 residues. V lost 1 base and J 5 bases, leaving 12 bases between the germline ends. Here the CDR3 DNA reads TGTGCCAGCAGTGAAGACAGGGCCCTTCACAATGAGCAGTTCTTC. Translation gives CASSEDRALHNEQFF.

This chain connects TRBV6-5 to TRBJ1-5, with a possible D match to TRBD1 (6 bases). Germline CDR1 MNHEY, CDR2 SVGAGI. The germline V and J ends were trimmed by 5 bases and 15 bases, with 20 bases remaining between them. The CDR3 runs 13 residues. CDR3: CASSLRGGAVTHF. In DNA, the CDR3 is TGTGCCAGCAGTCTCCGGGGGGGGGCCGTAACGCATTTT.

The gene calls are TRBV20-1 and TRBJ1-2, with D uncertain. The CDR3 is 11 residues long. V lost 0 bases and J lost 8, with 7 bases in between. Germline CDR1 is DFQATT and CDR2 is SNEGSKA (reference sequence). The CDR3 reads CSARDAPGYTF. For the CDR3, the DNA is TGCAGTGCTAGAGATGCCCCGGGCTACACCTTC.